The next 23 T cell receptor beta chains were all read from a single sample in a study of cytomegalovirus exposure and HLA in healthy donors. Primers for the PCR totalled 60 Vbeta and 13 Jbeta. TCRdb's table, derived via immunoSEQ multiplex PCR, lists solely in-frame clones and lacks some. In the table there are around 300,000 clones, 70% to 90% of which are singletons. The specimen sequenced was PBMCs. Source of these receptors: a young woman in good health and CMV-seronegative.

This clone was observed a single time. The chain has TRBV7-2 and TRBJ2-7; tentative D call: TRBD2 (6 bases). The ends were cut back, 5 bases at V and 2 bases at J, with 28 bases in the middle. The V gene's germline CDR1 is SGHTA and CDR2 FQGNSA. This CDR3 has 19 residues. CDR3 loop: CASSRLGVSGLAIPYEQYF. The CDR3 nucleotides read TGTGCCAGCAGCCGACTTGGGGTTTCGGGTCTAGCGATCCCCTACGAGCAGTACTTC. Combining the CDR3 with reference TRBV7-2 and TRBJ2-7 gives the whole variable domain GAGVSQSPSNKVTEKGKDVELRCDPISGHTALYWYRQSLGQGLEFLIYFQGNSAPDKSGLPSDRFSAERTGGSVSTLTIQRTQQEDSAVYLCASSRLGVSGLAIPYEQYFGPGTRLTVT.

V is TRBV2 and J is TRBJ2-1; 9 positions match TRBD2. The CDR3 has 14 residues. The ends lost 7 bases at V and 9 bases at J; junction bases unmatched: 10. The V gene's germline CDR1 is SNHLY and CDR2 FYNNEI. The CDR3 coding sequence is TGTGCCAGCATGGTGATTAGCGGGGGTTTTGAGCAGTTCTTC. It specifies CASMVISGGFEQFF.

The chain is built from TRBV11-2 and TRBJ1-1; TRBD1 is a possible D gene (6 bases). The germline gives CDR1 SGHAT, CDR2 FQNNGV. Trimming left V 6 bases short and J 1 base short, with 15 bases between. This CDR3 contains 15 residues. The CDR3 region is CASRLTGTTNTEAFF. DNA for the CDR3: TGTGCCAGCAGACTGACCGGGACAACGAACACTGAAGCTTTCTTT.

The rearrangement links TRBV2 to TRBJ2-5; TRBD2 aligns across 9 bases. This CDR3 has 13 residues. V lost 8 bases to trimming and J lost 3 bases; unmatched junction nucleotides: 4. Germline lookup yields CDR1 SNHLY and CDR2 FYNNEI. The CDR3, as DNA: TGTGCCAGCCTGCGCGGGGGGGAAGAGACCCAGTACTTC. It is translated as CASLRGGEETQYF.

This chain uses TRBV27 with TRBJ2-1, with 10 positions matching TRBD2. This CDR3 contains 16 residues. Germline values: CDR1 MNHEY, CDR2 SMNVEV (reference sequence). V lost 6 bases, J lost 6 bases, and 11 bases stayed unmatched. For the CDR3, the DNA is TGTGCCAGCAGCAACCATCCAGCGGGGGGGCCCAATGAGCAGTTCTTC. This codes for CASSNHPAGGPNEQFF.

The chain employs TRBV27 and TRBJ1-6, with 8 positions matching TRBD1. The CDR3 totals 20 residues. Germline V gives CDR1 MNHEY, CDR2 SMNVEV (reference sequence). V was pared by 4 bases and J by 3 bases, with 17 bases of the junction left unmatched. The CDR3 spells CASSYRGASSGPDYNSPLHF. CDR3 nucleotide sequence: TGTGCCAGCAGTTACAGGGGGGCCAGCTCAGGGCCAGACTATAATTCACCCCTCCACTTT.

The chain links TRBV6-6 to TRBJ2-7; 7 nucleotides agree with TRBD1. V trimming: 6 bases; J trimming: 4 bases; junction bases outside the gene matches: 3. The CDR3 runs 12 residues. CDR1 and CDR2 (germline): MNHNY, SVGAGI (reference sequence). As DNA, the CDR3 is TGTGCCAGCAGACCGACAGGGTACGAGCAGTACTTC. Protein sequence: CASRPTGYEQYF.

The chain combines TRBV5-4 with TRBJ2-3, with TRBD1 matching 9 bases. J lost 3 bases, V lost 4 bases, and 3 bases had no gene match. The CDR3 contains 14 residues. Germline CDR1 reads SGHNT; CDR2 reads YYREEE (reference sequence). The CDR3 protein is CASSPTGGTDTQYF. DNA for the CDR3: TGTGCCAGCAGCCCGACAGGGGGGACAGATACGCAGTATTTT. The full variable domain, completed using reference TRBV5-4 and TRBJ2-3, is ETGVTQSPTHLIKTRGQQVTLRCSSQSGHNTVSWYQQALGQGPQFIFQYYREEENGRGNFPPRFSGLQFPNYSSELNVNALELDDSALYLCASSPTGGTDTQYFGPGTRLTVL.

This chain uses TRBV4-1 with TRBJ2-2; 10 bases fit TRBD1. V was clipped by 0 bases and J by 4 bases; unmatched bases: 8. The CDR3 covers 18 residues. CDR1 is MGHRA and CDR2 is YSYEKL in the germline V gene. CDR3 nucleotide sequence: TGCGCCAGCAGCCAAGATTCGTTTGGGACAGGGGCCACCGGGGAGCTGTTTTTT. It translates to CASSQDSFGTGATGELFF.

The chain employs TRBV30 and TRBJ2-4, with a weak D call TRBD2 (6 bases). The CDR3 length is 14 residues. Looked up from germline, CDR1 is GTSNPN and CDR2 is SVGIG (reference sequence). V lost 2 bases and J lost 0, with 8 bases in between. For the CDR3, the DNA is TGTGCCTGGAGTCCGGGACTAGCCAAAAACATTCAGTACTTC. This codes for CAWSPGLAKNIQYF.

V is TRBV2 and J is TRBJ2-1; D remains unclear. The germline V gene has CDR1 SNHLY and CDR2 FYNNEI. The CDR3 runs to 13 residues. Deletions cut 9 bases from V and 2 bases from J, with 11 bases between. CDR3 sequence: CASTPNTYNEQFF. In DNA, the CDR3 is TGTGCCAGTACTCCTAATACCTACAATGAGCAGTTCTTC. Full variable domain (remainder filled in from reference TRBV2 and TRBJ2-1): EPEVTQTPSHQVTQMGQEVILRCVPISNHLYFYWYRQILGQKVEFLVSFYNNEISEKSEIFDDQFSVERPDGSNFTLKIRSTKLEDSAMYFCASTPNTYNEQFFGPGTRLTVL.

This chain joins TRBV10-1 and TRBJ2-3; D remains unclear. V was cut by 3 bases and J by 2 bases, with 6 bases left in between. Germline CDR1 is WNHNN and CDR2 is SYGVQD (reference sequence). The CDR3 sequence is 13 residues long. The CDR3 loop is CASSDINTDTQYF. The CDR3, as DNA: TGCGCCAGCAGTGATATTAACACAGATACGCAGTATTTT.

V gene TRBV5-5 combines with J gene TRBJ1-5; tentative D call: TRBD1 (6 bases). Germline V gene sequence: CDR1 SGHKS, CDR2 YYEKEE (reference sequence). CDR3 length: 16 amino acids. V lost 2 bases to trimming and J lost 12 bases, with 24 bases between them. The CDR3 DNA reads TGTGCCAGCAGCTTTGGTGGCTCAGGGGAAAAAAATCGCCAGCATTTT. This sequence encodes CASSFGGSGEKNRQHF.

The chain employs TRBV29-1 and TRBJ2-7; 8 bases fit TRBD1. The CDR3 covers 15 residues. The germline V gene encodes CDR1 SQVTM and CDR2 ANQGSEA. V shed 1 base and J 1 base; nucleotides not matched to a gene: 6. The CDR3 region is CSVEGRTGKSYEQYF. Here the CDR3 DNA reads TGCAGCGTTGAAGGACGGACAGGGAAGTCCTACGAGCAGTACTTC.

The V gene is TRBV25-1, the J gene TRBJ2-1; TRBD1 agrees at 9 bases. Germline CDR1 reads MGHDK; CDR2 reads SYGVNS. CDR3 size: 16 residues. J gave up 5 bases and V 6 bases, and 11 bases lay outside the gene matches. This CDR3 is CASSRHRDRAHNEQFF. Written as DNA, the CDR3 is TGTGCCAGCAGCCGTCACCGGGACAGGGCCCACAATGAGCAGTTCTTC.

The table lists this clone with a count of one. V is TRBV28 and J is TRBJ1-1, with D maybe TRBD1 (5 bases). The V gene's germline CDR1 is MDHEN and CDR2 SYDVKM. Trimming took off 6 bases at V and 1 base at J, with 18 bases between the two ends. The CDR3 length is 16 residues. This chain's CDR3 is CASSYTPRTTNTEAFF. The CDR3 DNA reads as TGTGCCAGCAGCTATACTCCCAGGACAACGAACACTGAAGCTTTCTTT. Full variable domain (missing parts from reference TRBV28 and TRBJ1-1): DVKVTQSSRYLVKRTGEKVFLECVQDMDHENMFWYRQDPGLGLRLIYFSYDVKMKEKGDIPEGYSVSREKKERFSLILESASTNQTSMYLCASSYTPRTTNTEAFFGQGTRLTVV.

This rearrangement joins TRBV6-1 to TRBJ1-4; 7 bases agree with TRBD1. CDR1 is MNHNS and CDR2 is SASEGT in the germline V gene. This CDR3 comprises 16 residues. J lost 5 bases, V lost 3 bases, and 9 bases had no gene match. CDR3 loop: CASSDQPGQRNEKLFF. Here the CDR3 DNA reads TGTGCCAGCAGTGACCAACCGGGACAGCGGAATGAAAAACTGTTTTTT.

This chain connects TRBV5-1 to TRBJ2-1; TRBD2 matches at 11 bases. V shed 5 bases and J 5 bases; nucleotides not matched to a gene: 6. Germline-derived CDR1 and CDR2 are SGHRS and YFSETQ. CDR3 size: 15 residues. In DNA, the CDR3 is TGCGCCAGCAGTCCAACTAGCGGGGGAAACAATGAGCAGTTCTTC. Translation gives CASSPTSGGNNEQFF.

This sequence joins TRBV18 and TRBJ2-5, with D possibly matching TRBD2 (6 bases). The V gene's germline CDR1 is KGHSH and CDR2 LQKENI. With 3 bases removed from V and 5 bases from J, the gap between germline ends came to 10 bases. The CDR3 sequence is 13 residues long. The CDR3 nucleotides read TGTGCCAGCTCACCGGGGACTGTCGAGACCCAGTACTTC. This translates into CASSPGTVETQYF.

The table lists this clone with a count of one. This chain uses TRBV10-1 with TRBJ2-7, with a tentative D call TRBD1 (5 bases). Trimming took 3 bases from V and 2 from J, leaving 14 bases between them. This CDR3 contains 15 residues. Germline CDR1 and CDR2: WNHNN and SYGVQD (reference sequence). CDR3 residues: CASSDGHRAPYEQYF. CDR3 sequence (DNA): TGCGCCAGCAGTGATGGACACAGAGCCCCCTACGAGCAGTACTTC.

The chain carries TRBV14 and TRBJ2-7, with 8 bases aligning to TRBD1. CDR1 is SGHDN and CDR2 is FVKESK in the germline V gene. V dropped 4 bases and J dropped 2; count of bases not matched to a gene: 7. The CDR3 extends over 15 amino acids. The CDR3 bases are TGTGCCAGCAGCCTAGAAGACAGGGGACCCTACGAGCAGTACTTC. This gives the protein CASSLEDRGPYEQYF.

The J gene is TRBJ2-7, the V gene TRBV20-1, with 9 bases fitting TRBD1. The germline V gene has CDR1 DFQATT and CDR2 SNEGSKA (reference sequence). This CDR3 is 11 amino acids long. The CDR3 DNA is TGCAGGGACAGGGGATTTGGCGAGCAGTACTTC. As protein: CRDRGFGEQYF.

The J gene is TRBJ2-1, the V gene TRBV11-3; the D gene is possibly TRBD2 (5 bases). Between the trimmed V and J ends, which lost 1 base and 1 base, there was a span of 5 bases. The CDR3 runs 14 residues. Germline CDR1 is SGHNT and CDR2 is YENEEA. The CDR3 DNA follows: TGTGCCAGCAGCTTAGCGGGGTCCTACAATGAGCAGTTCTTC. Protein: CASSLAGSYNEQFF. The whole variable domain, remainder taken from reference TRBV11-3 and TRBJ2-1, is EAGVVQSPRYKIIEKKQPVAFWCNPISGHNTLYWYLQNLGQGPELLIRYENEEAVDDSQLPKDRFSAERLKGVDSTLKIQPAELGDSAVYLCASSLAGSYNEQFFGPGTRLTVL.